This TCR beta chain was documented in a study of blood T cell repertoires in COVID-19. Study-level background: Researchers got acute and convalescent COVID-19 samples from the United States, Italy and Spain. PBMCs, B-cell-depleted T cells, or T cells provided the cDNA or gDNA that made up the material.

With 0 bases clipped from V and 10 bases from J, the junction kept 5 bases outside the gene matches. The CDR3 spans 14 residues. Germline assignment: CDR1 SGHRS and CDR2 YFSETQ. Per the study methods: Estimated nucleated cell counts came from reference gene primer amplification. The data were produced by immunoSEQ multiplex PCR, yet TCRdb's version contains in-frame clones alone and is incomplete. V and J calls and clone size are as listed in that table; D and trimming were resolved from the DNA. This sample has approximately 85,000 clones; 89% occur once, and the top ten carry around 2.1%. V gene TRBV5-1 combines with J gene TRBJ1-4; the match to TRBD1 covers 8 bases. Sequencing was performed on peripheral blood. This clonotype originated in a man aged 50-60 years with acute or convalescent COVID-19. The CDR3 DNA reads as TGCGCCAGCAGCTTGGAACAGGGGGTCGGAAAACTGTTTTTT. It encodes CASSLEQGVGKLFF.